This T cell receptor (beta chain) was retrieved from a study of blood T cells in healthy people across ages. Study overall: Template switching retrieved approximately one barcoded beta molecule for each two T cells.

Per germline, CDR1 SGHNT and CDR2 YENEEA. V was pared by 5 bases and J by 5 bases, with 12 bases between. The CDR3 length is 13 residues. Then a second PCR, running about 6 to 11 cycles, was carried out with a sample-barcoded 5' primer and a J-beta primer mix. TCRdb analysed the 5' RACE reads with MiXCR anew, one entry per CDR3 protein. The sample shows 800,000 to 1,300,000 distinct CDR3 sequences, around 27% of them seen only once. This clonotype was seen a handful of times. The same sample was also studied in work on T cells of mothers and their children. That report adds: Both sample barcodes and 2-4 random nucleotides came from the M1S primer of the second PCR. Within related and unrelated pairs, thymic selection shapes TCR recombination output in a similar way.

Sequencing input: blood. The TCR was taken from a girl aged 2-10 years in good health. The rearrangement joins TRBV11-3 to TRBJ2-5; D may be TRBD2 (6 bases). CDR3 region: CASSLSAGETQYF. Written as DNA, the CDR3 is TGTGCCAGCAGCCTGAGTGCGGGGGAGACCCAGTACTTC.